The 31 T cell receptor beta chains reported below all come from one sample, sequenced in a study of T cell responses to AZD1222 COVID-19 vaccine. Sequencing was performed with immunoSEQ multiplex PCR; in TCRdb, only in-frame clones are kept and a portion is missing. The sample carries roughly 110,000 clones, about 90% recorded once. The input for sequencing was peripheral blood, taken on day 0 of AZD1222 vaccination. Receptors were obtained from an adult in good health.

V usage is TRBV5-6 and J usage is TRBJ2-5; D is possibly TRBD2 (6 bases). Trimming removed 0 bases at V and 3 bases at J, with 12 bases between. This CDR3 is 15 amino acids long. Germline lookup yields CDR1 SGHDT and CDR2 YYEEEE. The CDR3 protein is CASSLGVRREETQYF. CDR3 sequence (DNA): TGTGCCAGCAGCTTGGGGGTTAGGAGGGAAGAGACCCAGTACTTC.

This chain links TRBV6-4 with TRBJ1-2, with D hard to call. The CDR3 sequence is 14 residues long. With 3 bases removed from V and 4 bases from J, the gap between germline ends came to 12 bases. The germline gives CDR1 MRHNA, CDR2 SNTAGT. This chain's CDR3 is CASSEEGWGYGYTF. The CDR3 DNA follows: TGTGCCAGCAGTGAAGAAGGGTGGGGCTATGGCTACACCTTC.

The chain employs TRBV13 and TRBJ2-3; D unclear. Germline V gene lookup returns CDR1 PRHDT and CDR2 FYEKMQ (reference sequence). The CDR3 is made up of 11 amino acids. Trimming shortened V by 6 bases and J by 6 bases, and 7 bases separated the two germline ends. CDR3 protein: CASRAGDTQYF. The CDR3 DNA reads TGTGCCAGCAGAGCCGGGGATACGCAGTATTTT.

V gene TRBV7-9 combines with J gene TRBJ1-2; D possibly corresponds to TRBD1 (5 bases). CDR3 length: 14 residues. Germline V gene data show CDR1 as SEHNR and CDR2 as FQNEAQ (reference sequence). Trimming cost V 1 base and J 9 bases, with 15 bases left between them. CDR3 bases: TGTGCCAGCAGCTTAGGAGGAGGGGATGCGAGCTACACCTTC. This gives the protein CASSLGGGDASYTF.

The J gene is TRBJ1-6, the V gene TRBV9, with D maybe TRBD1 (5 bases). Germline assignment: CDR1 SGDLS and CDR2 YYNGEE. This CDR3 is built from 17 residues. V lost 4 bases and J lost 0, with 14 bases in between. CDR3 loop: CASSPTGGSSYNSPLHF. The CDR3, as DNA: TGTGCCAGCAGCCCAACGGGGGGAAGCTCCTATAATTCACCCCTCCACTTT.

This chain links TRBV10-3 with TRBJ2-2; D is tentatively TRBD1 or TRBD2 (6 bases each). Germline CDR1 is ENHRY and CDR2 is SYGVKD. CDR3 length equals 15 residues. V was pared by 4 bases and J by 4 bases, with 13 bases between. The chain's CDR3 is CAISGVRGGTGELFF. The CDR3 DNA follows: TGTGCCATCAGTGGGGTCAGGGGAGGCACCGGGGAGCTGTTTTTT.

The V gene is TRBV2, the J gene TRBJ2-1, with unresolved D. V was pared by 7 bases and J by 8 bases, with 15 bases between. Germline CDR1 is SNHLY and CDR2 is FYNNEI. The CDR3 sequence is 13 residues long. The CDR3 is CASTKGMGDEQFF. The DNA for the CDR3 is TGTGCCAGCACTAAGGGTATGGGCGATGAGCAGTTCTTC.

The chain uses TRBV25-1 and TRBJ1-4; 8 bases map to TRBD1. This CDR3 has 14 amino acids. V was clipped by 2 bases and J by 7 bases; unmatched bases: 3. Germline V gene lookup returns CDR1 MGHDK and CDR2 SYGVNS. CDR3: CASSEQGAVEKLFF. The CDR3 DNA sequence: TGTGCCAGCAGTGAACAGGGGGCAGTTGAAAAACTGTTTTTT. Full variable domain (remainder filled in from reference TRBV25-1 and TRBJ1-4): EADIYQTPRYLVIGTGKKITLECSQTMGHDKMYWYQQDPGMELHLIHYSYGVNSTEKGDLSSESTVSRIRTEHFPLTLESARPSHTSQYLCASSEQGAVEKLFFGSGTQLSVL.

The chain combines TRBV12-3 or TRBV12-4 with TRBJ1-2, with 9 bases that match TRBD1. The V gene end was trimmed by 7 bases and the J gene end by 3 bases; junction bases not matched to a gene: 3. The CDR3 is 13 amino acids. The CDR3 here is CASTGDRDYGYTF. In nucleotides, the CDR3 is TGTGCCAGCACCGGGGACAGGGACTATGGCTACACCTTC.

This chain's CDR3 is CASSEGQIFNYGYTF. The CDR3 region has the DNA TGTGCCAGCAGCGAAGGACAGATCTTCAACTATGGCTACACCTTC. The V gene is TRBV25-1, the J gene TRBJ1-2, with D perhaps TRBD1 (6 bases). Germline V gene data show CDR1 as MGHDK and CDR2 as SYGVNS. Trimming pared 6 bases from V and 2 bases from J, leaving 16 bases between. The CDR3 is 15 residues long.

The CDR3 protein is CASSFSDRTNEKLFF. The CDR3 DNA sequence: TGTGCCAGCAGCTTCTCGGACAGAACTAATGAAAAACTGTTTTTT. This rearrangement joins TRBV5-6 to TRBJ1-4, with D maybe TRBD1 (6 bases). This CDR3 is 15 amino acids long. Trimming removed 2 bases at V and 1 base at J, with 9 bases between. CDR1 and CDR2 (germline): SGHDT, YYEEEE.

A single count supports this clone. The chain uses TRBV13 and TRBJ1-1; possibly TRBD1 for D (5 bases). Germline CDR1 reads PRHDT; CDR2 reads FYEKMQ (reference sequence). Trimming cost V 8 bases and J 1 base, with 11 bases left between them. CDR3 length: 13 amino acids. This chain's CDR3 is CASASGGNTEAFF. The CDR3 nucleotides are TGTGCCAGCGCCTCGGGGGGGAACACTGAAGCTTTCTTT.

The chain has TRBV10-3 and TRBJ2-7; D might be TRBD1 (7 bases). CDR1 is ENHRY, CDR2 SYGVKD, per germline. The ends were cut back, 4 bases at V and 5 bases at J, with 18 bases in the middle. This CDR3 region has 15 residues. The CDR3 coding sequence is TGTGCCATCAGTGTCTCGGGGGACAGTTTTCACGAGCAGTACTTC. Translating it yields CAISVSGDSFHEQYF.

This rearrangement joins TRBV19 to TRBJ2-3, with unresolved D. V was shortened by 4 bases and J by 3 bases, with 14 bases between the two germline ends. Germline V lookup: CDR1 LNHDA, CDR2 SQIVND (reference sequence). CDR3 length equals 15 residues. The CDR3: CASSNQATGTDTQYF. For the CDR3, the DNA is TGTGCCAGTAGTAACCAGGCCACTGGGACAGATACGCAGTATTTT. Based on the CDR3 plus reference TRBV19 and TRBJ2-3, the full variable domain is DGGITQSPKYLFRKEGQNVTLSCEQNLNHDAMYWYRQDPGQGLRLIYYSQIVNDFQKGDIAEGYSVSREKKESFPLTVTSAQKNPTAFYLCASSNQATGTDTQYFGPGTRLTVL.

V and J are TRBV12-3 or TRBV12-4 and TRBJ1-6; D is unresolved. The CDR3 spans 12 residues. Deletions cut 3 bases from V and 13 bases from J, with 10 bases between. DNA for the CDR3: TGTGCCAGCAGTTTGGCCGGTCGGCCCCTCCACTTT. Its translation: CASSLAGRPLHF.

The V gene is TRBV3-1 (or the pseudogene TRBV3-2), the J gene TRBJ1-1; no firm D call. CDR3 size: 14 residues. The ends were cut back, 3 bases at V and 0 bases at J, with 8 bases in the middle. CDR1 LGHDT and CDR2 YNNKEL come from the germline V gene (reference sequence). CDR3 sequence: CASSQPTVNTEAFF. In DNA, the CDR3 is TGTGCCAGCAGCCAGCCCACAGTGAACACTGAAGCTTTCTTT.

The J gene is TRBJ2-7, the V gene TRBV27, with D perhaps matching TRBD1 (6 bases). The CDR3 consists of 14 residues. Germline V gene sequence: CDR1 MNHEY, CDR2 SMNVEV (reference sequence). Trimming cost V 7 bases and J 2 bases, with 15 bases left between them. CDR3 sequence (DNA): TGTGCCAGCAAGTATCAACAGGGTGCCTACGAGCAGTACTTC. Amino acid sequence: CASKYQQGAYEQYF.

The chain uses TRBV4-3 and TRBJ1-1; D is ambiguous. Trimming removed 3 bases at V and 4 bases at J, with 9 bases between. Germline V gene data show CDR1 as LGHNA and CDR2 as YSLEER. This CDR3 is 13 amino acids long. The CDR3: CASSQVLITEAFF. The CDR3 DNA reads TGCGCCAGCAGCCAGGTCTTGATCACTGAAGCTTTCTTT.

The chain recombines TRBV18 with TRBJ2-5; weak D call: TRBD2 (6 bases). V was pared by 3 bases and J by 2 bases, with 10 bases between. The CDR3 length is 14 residues. Looked up from germline, CDR1 is KGHSH and CDR2 is LQKENI. The CDR3 nucleotides are TGTGCCAGCTCACCGGACGGGAGACAAGAGACCCAGTACTTC. Translating gives CASSPDGRQETQYF.

The CDR3 reads CASSVGQPPNYGYTF. DNA for the CDR3: TGTGCCAGCAGTGTGGGACAGCCGCCTAACTATGGCTACACCTTC. The rearrangement joins TRBV2 to TRBJ1-2, with 7 positions matching TRBD1. CDR3 length: 15 residues. J was trimmed by 0 bases and V by 4 bases; bases with no gene match: 5. The V gene's germline CDR1 is SNHLY and CDR2 FYNNEI.

The rearrangement links TRBV11-2 to TRBJ1-6; no clear D gene. Trimming took 1 base from V and 6 from J, leaving 1 base between them. In germline, CDR1 is SGHAT, CDR2 FQNNGV. This CDR3 is built from 12 residues. CDR3 nucleotide sequence: TGTGCCAGCAGCTTAGTTAATTCACCCCTCCACTTT. Its translation: CASSLVNSPLHF.

The J gene is TRBJ1-2, the V gene TRBV4-1; weak D call: TRBD1 (6 bases). Trimming cost V 8 bases and J 7 bases, with 17 bases left between them. Germline values: CDR1 MGHRA, CDR2 YSYEKL. This CDR3 has 13 amino acids. The CDR3 loop is CASSGTRDFGYTF. Here the CDR3 DNA reads TGCGCCAGCTCCGGGACACGGGATTTTGGCTACACCTTC.

The chain combines TRBV20-1 with TRBJ1-2; D is possibly TRBD1 (5 bases). The CDR3 sequence is 13 residues long. The germline gives CDR1 DFQATT, CDR2 SNEGSKA (reference sequence). V was shortened by 3 bases and J by 2 bases, with 10 bases between the two germline ends. CDR3 amino acids: CSASRDPNYGYTF. The CDR3 region has the DNA TGCAGTGCTAGTCGGGACCCAAACTATGGCTACACCTTC.

The chain joins TRBV5-4 to TRBJ2-3; TRBD1 or TRBD2 may be the D gene (8 bases each). V was pared by 3 bases and J by 10 bases, with 27 bases between. Germline-derived CDR1 and CDR2 are SGHNT and YYREEE (reference sequence). The CDR3 is 17 amino acids. CDR3 region: CASSYPPGQGTGRAQYF. CDR3 nucleotides: TGTGCCAGCAGCTACCCACCCGGACAGGGAACCGGGAGGGCGCAGTATTTT.

This rearrangement joins TRBV6-5 to TRBJ1-1, with a weak D call TRBD1 (6 bases). The length of the CDR3 is 13 residues. Germline V gene sequence: CDR1 MNHEY, CDR2 SVGAGI. The V gene lost 6 bases and the J gene lost 11 bases, with 19 bases spanning the gap. CDR3 residues: CASSQIGGGLAFF. The CDR3 nucleotides are TGTGCCAGCAGCCAGATAGGGGGAGGTCTGGCTTTCTTT.

This chain connects TRBV7-2 to TRBJ2-2, with D possibly TRBD2 on 5 matching bases. CDR1 is SGHTA and CDR2 is FQGNSA in the germline V gene. The germline V and J ends were trimmed by 5 bases and 4 bases, with 11 bases remaining between them. This CDR3 comprises 14 residues. Written as DNA, the CDR3 is TGTGCCAGCAGCCTTATAGGGAGCACCGGGGAGCTGTTTTTT. Encoded protein: CASSLIGSTGELFF. Full variable domain (outside the CDR3, taken from reference TRBV7-2 and TRBJ2-2): GAGVSQSPSNKVTEKGKDVELRCDPISGHTALYWYRQSLGQGLEFLIYFQGNSAPDKSGLPSDRFSAERTGGSVSTLTIQRTQQEDSAVYLCASSLIGSTGELFFGEGSRLTVL.

This rearrangement joins TRBV30 to TRBJ1-4, with no clear D. This CDR3 is built from 12 residues. The V gene's germline CDR1 is GTSNPN and CDR2 SVGIG (reference sequence). V was shortened by 0 bases and J by 8 bases, with 7 bases between the two germline ends. DNA for the CDR3: TGTGCCTGGAGTGTATCGGGAGAAAAACTGTTTTTT. This gives the protein CAWSVSGEKLFF.

This clone was found once. The V and J genes are TRBV20-1 and TRBJ1-2, with D unclear. Per germline, CDR1 DFQATT and CDR2 SNEGSKA (reference sequence). The ends were cut back, 4 bases at V and 2 bases at J, with 5 bases in the middle. The CDR3 has 11 residues. This CDR3 reads CSATANYGYTF. In DNA form, the CDR3 reads TGCAGTGCTACAGCAAACTATGGCTACACCTTC.

V gene TRBV9 combines with J gene TRBJ1-2; no reliable D call. V dropped 5 bases and J dropped 5 bases, with 10 bases sitting between them. The CDR3 runs 12 residues. CDR1 and CDR2 from the germline V gene are SGDLS and YYNGEE. The CDR3 region has the DNA TGTGCCAGCAGTCAGAGCCAATATGGCTACACCTTC. This gives the protein CASSQSQYGYTF.

This chain joins TRBV19 and TRBJ1-2; 7 bases map to TRBD1. Germline CDR1 LNHDA, CDR2 SQIVND (reference sequence). Unmatched junction bases numbered 7, after V lost 4 bases and J lost 5 bases. This CDR3 region has 14 residues. The CDR3 coding sequence is TGTGCCAGTAGTACCCCGGACAGGTTATATGGCTACACCTTC. It translates to CASSTPDRLYGYTF.

This clone was seen just once. The chain joins TRBV19 to TRBJ1-1; D remains ambiguous. CDR1 is LNHDA and CDR2 is SQIVND in the germline V gene (reference sequence). Trimming stripped 4 bases from V and 5 bases from J, with 11 bases between. The length of the CDR3 is 13 residues. The DNA of the CDR3 is TGTGCCAGTAGTAAAGGTCTGTTGACTGAAGCTTTCTTT. Translating it yields CASSKGLLTEAFF.